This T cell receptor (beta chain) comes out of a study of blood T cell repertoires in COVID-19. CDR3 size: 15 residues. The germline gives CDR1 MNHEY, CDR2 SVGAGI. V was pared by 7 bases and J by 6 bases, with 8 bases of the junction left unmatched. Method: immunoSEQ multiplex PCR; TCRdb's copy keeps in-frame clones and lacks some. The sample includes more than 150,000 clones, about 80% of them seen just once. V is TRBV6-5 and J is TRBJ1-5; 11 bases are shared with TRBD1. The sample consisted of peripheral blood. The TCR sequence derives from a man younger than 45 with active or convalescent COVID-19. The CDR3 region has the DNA TGTGCCAGCACCTTACGGGACAGGGGGACTCAGCCCCAGCATTTT. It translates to CASTLRDRGTQPQHF.